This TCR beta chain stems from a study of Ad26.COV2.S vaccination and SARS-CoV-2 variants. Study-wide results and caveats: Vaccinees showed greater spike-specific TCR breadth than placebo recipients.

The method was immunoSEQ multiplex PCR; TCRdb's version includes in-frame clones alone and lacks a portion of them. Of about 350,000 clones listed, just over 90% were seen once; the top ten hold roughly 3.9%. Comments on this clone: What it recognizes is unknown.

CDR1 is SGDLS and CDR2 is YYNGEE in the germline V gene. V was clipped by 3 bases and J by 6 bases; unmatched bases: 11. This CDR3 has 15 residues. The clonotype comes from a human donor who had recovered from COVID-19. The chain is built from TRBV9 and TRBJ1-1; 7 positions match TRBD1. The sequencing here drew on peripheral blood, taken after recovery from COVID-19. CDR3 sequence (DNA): TGTGCCAGCAGCGCCGGGACAGAAGAAATTCCTGAAGCTTTCTTT. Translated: CASSAGTEEIPEAFF.